Each of the 17 T cell receptor beta chains below was sequenced from the same sample in a study of CD8+CD57+ T cells in acquired aplastic anemia. TCR beta VDJ combinations and CDR3 sequences were profiled from genomic DNA. Via MiXCR, TCRdb re-called the reads, giving one row per CDR3 protein. This sample has about 420,000 distinct CDR3 sequences, with 65% to 80% found just once. Specimen: sorted CD4+, CD8+, or CD8+CD57+ T cells (not recorded which) from PBMCs. The receptors come from a human donor in good health, serving as a control.

This clonotype occurred once. The chain is built from TRBV12-5 and TRBJ2-7; tentative D call: TRBD1 (7 bases). Germline loops: CDR1 LGHNT, CDR2 FRNRAP. Trimming cost V 7 bases and J 3 bases, with 19 bases left between them. The CDR3 length is 15 residues. In DNA form, the CDR3 reads TGTGCTAGTGTCACGCGGAGGGACAGAGTCTACGAGCAGTACTTC. Translating gives CASVTRRDRVYEQYF.

In this sample, this clonotype turned up once. An end of the junction differs from the germline gene, which may be a read error. The chain joins TRBV15 to TRBJ1-1, with D perhaps matching TRBD1 (5 bases). Germline lookup yields CDR1 LNHNV and CDR2 YYDKDF (reference sequence). The CDR3 consists of 13 residues. The CDR3 DNA reads as TGTGCCACCAGCAGAGATGGGGCAGATACAGCGTTTTTT. It yields the protein CATSRDGADTAFF. The full variable domain, its missing parts supplied by reference TRBV15 and TRBJ1-1, is DAMVIQNPRYQVTQFGKPVTLSCSQTLNHNVMYWYQQKSSQAPKLLFHYYDKDFNNEADTPDNFQSRRPNTSFCFLDIRSPGLGDTAMYLCATSRDGADTAFFGQGTRLTVV.

With regard to this clonotype: This is likely a read error, given that the CDR3 carries no conserved phenylalanine or tryptophan at its end. No DNA is shown, since the ends of the CDR3 on it are uncertain; the CDR3 is the one TCRdb lists. V usage is TRBV7-8 and J usage is TRBJ1-4; whether TRBD1, the table's D call, matches the DNA was not checked. The CDR3 is 13 residues long, ends included. Germline V CDR1 and CDR2: SGHVS, FQNEAQ. This CDR3 reads CASSLDRASNSLL.

At least ten counts were recorded for this clonotype. This rearrangement joins TRBV5-4 to TRBJ1-1, with TRBD1 matching over 9 bases. Germline values: CDR1 SGHNT, CDR2 YYREEE (reference sequence). Trimming cost V 6 bases and J 8 bases; bases outside gene matches: 11. The CDR3 has 14 amino acids. The CDR3 here is CASTPTGGHLEAFF. DNA for the CDR3: TGTGCCAGCACCCCGACAGGGGGACACCTAGAAGCTTTCTTT.

V gene TRBV2 combines with J gene TRBJ1-1; maybe TRBD1 (5 bases). The V gene lost 10 bases and the J gene lost 14 bases, with 29 bases spanning the gap. Germline assignment: CDR1 SNHLY and CDR2 FYNNEI. The CDR3 is 14 amino acids. The CDR3 here is CAIRPTRGNSELFF. The CDR3 DNA follows: TGTGCCATCAGGCCGACCCGGGGGAACAGTGAGCTGTTCTTT.

This clonotype was detected only a few times. This may stem from a read error, because a much larger clone lies one nucleotide away. The CDR3: CASSYQGRFTDTQYF. In DNA, the CDR3 is TGTGCCAGCAGTTACCAGGGACGCTTCACAGATACGCAGTATTTT. This chain connects TRBV6-5 to TRBJ2-3, with D perhaps matching TRBD1 or TRBD2 (5 bases each). Germline V CDR1 and CDR2: MNHEY, SVGAGI. Trimming pared 2 bases from V and 2 bases from J, leaving 11 bases between. CDR3 size: 15 residues.

This clonotype has a single count. The chain links TRBV10-1 to TRBJ2-7; 9 bases map to TRBD1. Germline CDR1 reads WNHNN; CDR2 reads SYGVQD (reference sequence). The CDR3 spans 14 residues. The junction had 3 bases not matched to a gene; V was cut back by 0 bases and J by 6 bases. The CDR3 nucleotides are TGCGCCAGCAGTGAGTCCGGACAGGGGTCCGAGCAGTACTTC. Translated, it gives CASSESGQGSEQYF.

As to this clonotype: The CDR3 carries no conserved terminal phenylalanine or tryptophan, so it likely arises from a read error. It is unclear where the CDR3 begins or ends on the DNA, so no DNA is shown, and the CDR3 is as TCRdb lists it. The chain combines TRBV10-2 with TRBJ2-7; whether TRBD2, the table's D call, matches the DNA was not checked. Per germline, CDR1 WSHSY and CDR2 SAAADI. From its first to its last residue, the CDR3 has 15 amino acids. The CDR3: CASSDVRALDDEHYL.

The chain has TRBV20-1 and TRBJ2-7; D not resolved. Trimming removed 3 bases at V and 6 bases at J, with 21 bases between. The germline gives CDR1 DFQATT, CDR2 SNEGSKA (reference sequence). The CDR3 contains 15 residues. CDR3 sequence reads: CSASQETQYGFEQYF. CDR3 sequence (DNA): TGCAGTGCTAGCCAGGAGACCCAGTACGGCTTCGAGCAGTACTTC.

This clonotype was observed many times. The genes are TRBV4-2 and TRBJ2-7, with TRBD2 identical over 8 bases. In germline, CDR1 is LGHNA, CDR2 YNFKEQ. The CDR3 consists of 15 residues. Trimming removed 3 bases from V and 0 bases from J; junction bases left unmatched: 4. In DNA form, the CDR3 reads TGTGCCAGCAGCCACACCGGGACTAGCTCCTACGAGCAGTACTTC. Its translation is CASSHTGTSSYEQYF.

This clonotype was counted once. This chain links TRBV7-2 with TRBJ2-5; D gene ambiguous. Trimming pared 4 bases from V and 1 base from J, leaving 16 bases between. Germline V gene lookup returns CDR1 SGHTA and CDR2 FQGNSA. This CDR3 spans 16 amino acids. The CDR3 region has the DNA TGTGCCAGCAGCTCAGCGAGGCTCGGTTCCCAAGAGACCCAGTACTTC. Translated, it gives CASSSARLGSQETQYF.

This chain connects TRBV29-1 to TRBJ1-4; weak D call: TRBD1 (6 bases). The V end lost 8 bases, the J end lost 4 bases, and 11 bases lay between the germline ends. This CDR3 has 12 amino acids. CDR1 and CDR2 (germline): SQVTM, ANQGSEA. The CDR3 loop reads CSIRDNNEKLFF. The CDR3 nucleotides are TGCAGCATCCGGGACAATAATGAAAAACTGTTTTTT.

A remark on this clonotype: The conserved phenylalanine or tryptophan normally closing the CDR3 is absent here, so this likely arose from a read error. The chain uses TRBV7-3 and TRBJ2-3; D not resolved. V was cut by 6 bases and J by 6 bases, with 10 bases left in between. Germline CDR1 and CDR2: SGHTA and FQGTGA. The CDR3 is 12 amino acids. The DNA of the CDR3 is TGTGCCAGCAGTGCCCTGGGGGATACGCAGTATTAT. Translating it yields CASSALGDTQYY.

J is TRBJ1-2 and V is TRBV7-2, with TRBD1 matching 7 bases. Germline V gene data show CDR1 as SGHTA and CDR2 as FQGNSA. The CDR3 covers 15 residues. With 2 bases clipped from V and 13 bases from J, the junction kept 16 bases outside the gene matches. As DNA, the CDR3 is TGTGCCAGCAGCTTACAGGCCAGGGGGGTCCAGTACTTCACCTTC. It encodes CASSLQARGVQYFTF.

This clonotype showed up many times. J is TRBJ2-7 and V is TRBV20-1, with 11 bases that match TRBD2. J lost 2 bases, V lost 1 base, and 4 bases had no gene match. The germline V gene has CDR1 DFQATT and CDR2 SNEGSKA (reference sequence). The CDR3 length is 15 residues. CDR3 nucleotides: TGCAGTGCTAGAGTGGGGACTAGCGGTACCTACGAGCAGTACTTC. Amino acids: CSARVGTSGTYEQYF.

Worth noting for this clonotype: One end of the junction fails to match germline, which may point to a read error. The chain is built from TRBV9 and TRBJ2-3; D tentatively reads TRBD1 or TRBD2 (5 bases each). CDR3 length equals 14 residues. Germline CDR1 reads SGDLS; CDR2 reads YYNGEE. CDR3: CASSPNLGVYGYNF. The CDR3 bases are TGTGCCAGCAGCCCAAATCTGGGGGTCTATGGCTACAATTTT.

This clonotype was counted at least ten times. This sequence joins TRBV5-1 and TRBJ2-7, with D possibly being TRBD1 (6 bases). The CDR3 spans 16 residues. Germline CDR1 is SGHRS and CDR2 is YFSETQ. With 0 bases removed from V and 0 bases from J, the gap between germline ends came to 13 bases. The CDR3 region has the DNA TGCGCCAGCAGCTTGGGCACGACAGGTCGCTCCTACGAGCAGTACTTC. It codes for CASSLGTTGRSYEQYF.